The 32 T cell receptor beta chains presented below share a single source sample, sequenced in a study of identifying expanded T cells in peripheral blood. TCRdb's copy holds only in-frame clones and misses some; the assay was immunoSEQ multiplex PCR. Of 130,000 or so clones listed, around 84% are singletons. Sequences were obtained from blood. These TCRs come from a person aged 18 to 70 in good health.

This chain connects TRBV2 to TRBJ1-2, with D tentatively TRBD1 (5 bases). From germline, CDR1 is SNHLY and CDR2 FYNNEI. The length of the CDR3 is 17 residues. Trimming shortened V by 6 bases and J by 6 bases, and 26 bases separated the two germline ends. Here the CDR3 reads CASRGVGIVGPHDGYTF. The CDR3, as DNA: TGTGCCAGCAGGGGAGTCGGTATAGTGGGACCTCACGATGGCTACACCTTC.

This chain links TRBV6-5 with TRBJ1-6; D call uncertain. Germline V lookup: CDR1 MNHEY, CDR2 SVGAGI. V lost 3 bases and J 8 bases, leaving 5 bases between the germline ends. The CDR3 spans 12 residues. As DNA, the CDR3 is TGTGCCAGCAGTTATCTCTATTCACCCCTCCACTTT. Amino acids: CASSYLYSPLHF.

The V and J genes are TRBV25-1 and TRBJ1-2; D remains ambiguous. Germline V lookup: CDR1 MGHDK, CDR2 SYGVNS. Trimming left V 0 bases short and J 4 bases short, with 15 bases between. CDR3 length equals 16 residues. DNA of the CDR3: TGTGCCAGCAGTGAATATTCCGGCTCAGACTCCTATGGCTACACCTTC. Translation: CASSEYSGSDSYGYTF.

The chain combines TRBV11-2 with TRBJ2-7, with 8 bases fitting TRBD1. The V segment lost 4 bases and the J segment 2 bases; nucleotides outside the gene matches: 13. The CDR3 length is 17 residues. The V gene's germline CDR1 is SGHAT and CDR2 FQNNGV. CDR3 bases: TGTGCCAGCAGCTCGGTTGTTCGACAGGGGACTCCCTACGAGCAGTACTTC. Its translation is CASSSVVRQGTPYEQYF.

CDR3 in DNA: TGCGCCAGCAGCCAAGACTTACAGGGGGCGTATGGCTACACCTTC. Its protein product is CASSQDLQGAYGYTF. J is TRBJ1-2 and V is TRBV4-1, with 9 bases matching TRBD1. Germline-derived CDR1 and CDR2 are MGHRA and YSYEKL. J lost 5 bases, V lost 0 bases, and 4 bases had no gene match. The CDR3 contains 15 residues.

The chain is built from TRBV18 and TRBJ1-2; 7 bases align to TRBD1. V shed 4 bases and J 4 bases; nucleotides not matched to a gene: 9. Germline values: CDR1 KGHSH, CDR2 LQKENI. This CDR3 is built from 15 residues. This CDR3 reads CASSLPGQEGYGYTF. The CDR3 DNA reads as TGTGCCAGCTCACTTCCAGGACAGGAGGGCTATGGCTACACCTTC.

The table lists this clone with a few counts. The chain has TRBV30 and TRBJ1-5, with D possibly being TRBD1 (5 bases). With 0 bases removed from V and 3 bases from J, the gap between germline ends came to 9 bases. Germline CDR1 GTSNPN, CDR2 SVGIG (reference sequence). The length of the CDR3 is 14 residues. The CDR3 sequence: CAWSVGHPNQPQHF. The CDR3 DNA reads as TGTGCCTGGAGTGTCGGACACCCCAATCAGCCCCAGCATTTT.

The chain recombines TRBV9 with TRBJ2-7; D not certain. V lost 4 bases and J lost 4, with 12 bases in between. This CDR3 comprises 13 residues. Germline V lookup: CDR1 SGDLS, CDR2 YYNGEE. For the CDR3, the DNA is TGTGCCAGCAGCTCAACTTCCCCGTACGAGCAGTACTTC. Protein product: CASSSTSPYEQYF.

The rearrangement uses TRBV5-1 and TRBJ2-5; TRBD2 agrees at 14 bases. The CDR3 runs 18 residues. V trimming: 6 bases; J trimming: 4 bases; junction bases outside the gene matches: 14. In germline, CDR1 is SGHRS, CDR2 YFSETQ. The DNA of the CDR3 is TGCGCCAGCAAGCTCGGGACTAGCGGGGGAAGGCGGTTAGAGACCCAGTACTTC. Translated: CASKLGTSGGRRLETQYF.

The CDR3 DNA is TGCGCCAGCAGCGAGAGACTTACGTCCTACGAGCAGTACTTC. Translated: CASSERLTSYEQYF. The chain uses TRBV4-3 and TRBJ2-7; no clear D gene. Germline V gives CDR1 LGHNA, CDR2 YSLEER. Between the trimmed V and J ends, which lost 5 bases and 1 base, there was a span of 12 bases. The length of the CDR3 is 14 residues.

V is TRBV7-9 and J is TRBJ2-3; D not certain. The CDR3 has 15 amino acids. V lost 2 bases, J lost 0 bases, and 9 bases lay in between. CDR1 is SEHNR and CDR2 is FQNEAQ in the germline V gene (reference sequence). This CDR3 reads CASSLRGPSTDTQYF. The CDR3 region has the DNA TGTGCCAGCAGCTTAAGAGGTCCTAGCACAGATACGCAGTATTTT.

The V and J genes are TRBV5-4 and TRBJ2-7; TRBD1 aligns across 9 bases. Germline CDR1 reads SGHNT; CDR2 reads YYREEE (reference sequence). CDR3 length: 13 amino acids. V trimming: 9 bases; J trimming: 2 bases; junction bases outside the gene matches: 6. The CDR3 bases are TGTGCCACCCGGGGGACAGGGACCTACGAGCAGTACTTC. It yields the protein CATRGTGTYEQYF.

The chain is built from TRBV7-9 and TRBJ1-3; D may be TRBD1 (5 bases). Deletions cut 2 bases from V and 1 base from J, with 9 bases between. Looked up from germline, CDR1 is SEHNR and CDR2 is FQNEAQ (reference sequence). This CDR3 is built from 15 residues. CDR3 DNA sequence: TGTGCCAGCAGCTTAACGTCAGGGTCTGGAAACACCATATATTTT. Translation: CASSLTSGSGNTIYF.

The V and J genes are TRBV11-1 and TRBJ2-1; D is perhaps TRBD1 (5 bases). The germline CDR1 and CDR2 sequences are SGHAT and FQDESV (reference sequence). This CDR3 has 15 amino acids. Trimming pared 3 bases from V and 0 bases from J, leaving 9 bases between. DNA of the CDR3: TGTGCCAGCAGCTTCGACAGCGCCTCCTACAATGAGCAGTTCTTC. Translation gives CASSFDSASYNEQFF.

The V and J genes are TRBV19 and TRBJ1-5, with D possibly TRBD1 on 5 matching bases. Trimming stripped 5 bases from V and 3 bases from J, with 17 bases between. Germline assignment: CDR1 LNHDA and CDR2 SQIVND (reference sequence). The CDR3 spans 16 residues. CDR3 sequence: CASSWGTLRSNQPQHF. CDR3 DNA sequence: TGTGCCAGTAGTTGGGGGACGCTAAGATCCAATCAGCCCCAGCATTTT. Looking up the rest from reference TRBV19 and TRBJ1-5 gives the full variable domain: DGGITQSPKYLFRKEGQNVTLSCEQNLNHDAMYWYRQDPGQGLRLIYYSQIVNDFQKGDIAEGYSVSREKKESFPLTVTSAQKNPTAFYLCASSWGTLRSNQPQHFGDGTRLSIL.

The rearrangement uses TRBV28 and TRBJ2-7; 10 nucleotides line up with TRBD2. Germline values: CDR1 MDHEN, CDR2 SYDVKM. CDR3 length: 16 residues. V was clipped by 3 bases and J by 4 bases; unmatched bases: 9. In DNA, the CDR3 is TGTGCCAGCAGTTTTCGGCAGAGCGGGGGGGTATACGAGCAGTACTTC. It yields the protein CASSFRQSGGVYEQYF. Full variable domain (rest looked up from reference TRBV28 and TRBJ2-7): DVKVTQSSRYLVKRTGEKVFLECVQDMDHENMFWYRQDPGLGLRLIYFSYDVKMKEKGDIPEGYSVSREKKERFSLILESASTNQTSMYLCASSFRQSGGVYEQYFGPGTRLTVT.

The V and J genes are TRBV10-3 and TRBJ2-1, with 8 bases aligning to TRBD1. The CDR3 totals 12 residues. In germline, CDR1 is ENHRY, CDR2 SYGVKD. The V and J ends lost 5 bases and 8 bases, in that order; junction bases with no gene match: 2. CDR3 nucleotide sequence: TGTGCCATCAGTCCAGGGGGCGATGAGCAGTTCTTC. Protein: CAISPGGDEQFF.

The rearrangement joins TRBV4-3 to TRBJ1-2; TRBD1 aligns across 8 bases. Trimming took 0 bases from V and 5 from J; bases not matched to a gene: 5. The length of the CDR3 is 15 residues. Germline V lookup: CDR1 LGHNA, CDR2 YSLEER. For the CDR3, the DNA is TGCGCCAGCAGCCAAGAAGTCCAGGGGGCTTATGGCTACACCTTC. Amino acids: CASSQEVQGAYGYTF.

The chain has TRBV5-4 and TRBJ2-1; 7 bases are shared with TRBD1. The CDR3 has 14 amino acids. Trimming cost V 1 base and J 8 bases; bases outside gene matches: 6. Germline values: CDR1 SGHNT, CDR2 YYREEE (reference sequence). CDR3 protein: CASSLFDRAHEQFF. DNA for the CDR3: TGTGCCAGCAGCTTGTTTGACAGGGCCCATGAGCAGTTCTTC. Complete variable domain (other parts from reference TRBV5-4 and TRBJ2-1): ETGVTQSPTHLIKTRGQQVTLRCSSQSGHNTVSWYQQALGQGPQFIFQYYREEENGRGNFPPRFSGLQFPNYSSELNVNALELDDSALYLCASSLFDRAHEQFFGPGTRLTVL.

The chain carries TRBV5-4 and TRBJ2-5; D possibly uses TRBD1 or TRBD2 (6 bases each). The CDR3 runs to 15 residues. With 1 base removed from V and 7 bases from J, the gap between germline ends came to 17 bases. Germline-derived CDR1 and CDR2 are SGHNT and YYREEE (reference sequence). CDR3 in amino acids: CASSLSGGEGGTQYF. In DNA, the CDR3 is TGTGCCAGCAGCTTGTCCGGGGGCGAGGGAGGGACCCAGTACTTC.

This clone was detected a few times. The chain links TRBV5-1 to TRBJ2-7; D is ambiguous. The V end was cut by 0 bases, the J end by 0 bases, with 4 bases between. The CDR3 loop spans 13 amino acids. Germline lookup yields CDR1 SGHRS and CDR2 YFSETQ. The CDR3 loop is CASSLVISYEQYF. The CDR3 bases are TGCGCCAGCAGCTTGGTCATCTCCTACGAGCAGTACTTC.

The chain recombines TRBV7-2 with TRBJ1-2; weak D call: TRBD1 (5 bases). Deletions cut 5 bases from V and 8 bases from J, with 24 bases between. There are 16 residues in the CDR3. The germline V gene encodes CDR1 SGHTA and CDR2 FQGNSA. CDR3 nucleotides: TGTGCCAGCAGCCCGGGAGGGACCAGGGTGGCAACCGGCTACACCTTC. Its protein is CASSPGGTRVATGYTF.

The rearrangement joins TRBV5-6 to TRBJ1-5, with 9 bases fitting TRBD1. With 4 bases clipped from V and 5 bases from J, the junction kept 10 bases outside the gene matches. Germline V gene data show CDR1 as SGHDT and CDR2 as YYEEEE. This CDR3 region has 16 residues. CDR3 loop: CASSQSGGQGHQPQHF. The DNA for the CDR3 is TGTGCCAGCAGCCAGTCAGGGGGACAGGGCCATCAGCCCCAGCATTTT.

This clone has a handful of counts. The chain carries TRBV7-2 and TRBJ1-1, with a tentative D call TRBD1 (5 bases). This CDR3 has 14 amino acids. Between the trimmed V and J ends, which lost 5 bases and 2 bases, there was a span of 12 bases. The germline V gene encodes CDR1 SGHTA and CDR2 FQGNSA. CDR3 nucleotides: TGTGCCAGCAGCCTAGGGGAACTCAACACTGAAGCTTTCTTT. This sequence encodes CASSLGELNTEAFF.

The V gene is TRBV29-1, the J gene TRBJ2-7; D could derive from TRBD1 or TRBD2 (5 bases each). CDR1 and CDR2 (germline): SQVTM, ANQGSEA. The germline V and J ends were trimmed by 0 bases and 6 bases, with 18 bases remaining between them. This CDR3 spans 15 amino acids. Written as DNA, the CDR3 is TGCAGCGTTGAAGAAGAGGGGCGAGGTTTGGTCGAGCAGTACTTC. It codes for CSVEEEGRGLVEQYF.

This chain joins TRBV27 and TRBJ2-3; tentative D call: TRBD1 (5 bases). Germline-derived CDR1 and CDR2 are MNHEY and SMNVEV (reference sequence). The CDR3 is made up of 14 amino acids. Trimming stripped 6 bases from V and 5 bases from J, with 15 bases between. The CDR3 nucleotides are TGTGCCAGCAGGAATACAGGAGATGGAGATACGCAGTATTTT. Residues: CASRNTGDGDTQYF.

The chain carries TRBV11-3 and TRBJ2-5; 7 positions agree with TRBD2. The V gene's germline CDR1 is SGHNT and CDR2 YENEEA. CDR3 size: 13 residues. The V segment lost 5 bases and the J segment 4 bases; nucleotides outside the gene matches: 4. CDR3 residues: CASSPGEGETQYF. As DNA, the CDR3 is TGTGCCAGCAGCCCTGGGGAGGGAGAGACCCAGTACTTC.

For the CDR3, the DNA is TGTGCCAGCAGTTACACGGGGTCTAAGTGGGACGAGCAGTACTTC. It codes for CASSYTGSKWDEQYF. The J gene is TRBJ2-7, the V gene TRBV6-5, with a tentative D call TRBD2 (5 bases). The CDR3 totals 15 residues. V dropped 2 bases and J dropped 5 bases, with 16 bases sitting between them. CDR1 and CDR2 from the germline V gene are MNHEY and SVGAGI.

The V call is TRBV9, the J call TRBJ2-5; TRBD1 might be the D (6 bases). The CDR3 runs to 15 residues. Germline CDR1 SGDLS, CDR2 YYNGEE. V gave up 4 bases and J gave up 2 bases, with 15 bases separating them. CDR3 sequence (DNA): TGTGCCAGCAGCCCCCAGGGCAGGGGACAAGAGACCCAGTACTTC. Protein: CASSPQGRGQETQYF.

The V and J genes are TRBV30 and TRBJ1-4; D is unclear. Trimming took off 7 bases at V and 2 bases at J, with 17 bases between the two ends. The germline V gene has CDR1 GTSNPN and CDR2 SVGIG (reference sequence). There are 15 residues in the CDR3. CDR3 sequence reads: CAFSGGWLTNEKLFF. The CDR3 DNA sequence: TGTGCCTTCTCGGGCGGTTGGCTCACTAATGAAAAACTGTTTTTT. The entire variable domain, with the rest obtained from reference TRBV30 and TRBJ1-4, is as follows: SQTIHQWPATLVQPVGSPLSLECTVEGTSNPNLYWYRQAAGRGLQLLFYSVGIGQISSEVPQNLSASRPQDRQFILSSKKLLLSDSGFYLCAFSGGWLTNEKLFFGSGTQLSVL.

The chain links TRBV7-2 to TRBJ2-7; perhaps TRBD2 as D (8 bases). The CDR3 is 14 amino acids. Germline CDR1 reads SGHTA; CDR2 reads FQGNSA. Trimming pared 5 bases from V and 1 base from J, leaving 12 bases between. The CDR3: CASSRGGQSYEQYF. The CDR3 coding sequence is TGTGCCAGCAGCCGGGGGGGACAGTCCTACGAGCAGTACTTC.

The V gene is TRBV6-5, the J gene TRBJ1-5, with TRBD1 identical over 7 bases. Trimming removed 7 bases from V and 3 bases from J; junction bases left unmatched: 6. Germline V gives CDR1 MNHEY, CDR2 SVGAGI. The CDR3 covers 14 residues. The CDR3 nucleotides read TGTGCCAGCACCAGGGGGGGCAACAATCAGCCCCAGCATTTT. Protein: CASTRGGNNQPQHF.